The sample holds one count of the clone carrying this TCR beta chain. What it binds is not known. The data are from a study of shared clonotypes between healthy human individuals. At the level of the study: Donors, aged 18 to 49, were a couple of women and three men. Per donor, CD8 memory used one plate, CD8 naive used two, CD4 memory used three and CD4 naive used three. Points from the study as a whole: Larger estimated richness was generally recorded for naive subsets relative to memory subsets. The authors expected sequencing depth to affect clonotype sharing among donors.

TCRdb keeps only in-frame clones here, not all; method: immunoSEQ multiplex PCR. This table has 2 million to 3 million clones, 93% appearing once. The germline V gene has CDR1 MNHEY and CDR2 SVGAGI. This CDR3 is built from 13 residues. The sequencing input was naive CD4+ T cells from PBMCs. Subset meaning: CD45RA+ positively selected. This TCR came from a man aged 18-30 years in good health. Some clones in this sample may be carry-over from other donors' samples. This chain uses TRBV6-5 with TRBJ2-5, with D maybe TRBD2 (5 bases). The J call is doubtful: the DNA matches TRBJ2-7 better. This chain's CDR3 is CASSRAGGYEQYF. The CDR3 bases are TGTGCCAGCAGCCGGGCAGGAGGTTACGAGCAGTACTTC.